Listed here are 24 T cell receptor beta chains from one sample, sequenced in a study of T cell repertoires in cytomegalovirus infection. Using its own MiXCR run on the reads, TCRdb lists one record per CDR3 protein. The sample includes around 130,000 distinct CDR3 sequences, 20% to 30% of them seen just once. These receptors' targets are unknown. Source material: PBMCs, sequenced either directly or after in vitro stimulation (not recorded which). The source of these receptors is a human donor in good health (CMV status not recorded). Some clones in this sample may be carry-over from other donors' samples.

In this sample, this clonotype turned up once. The chain couples TRBV29-1 to TRBJ1-1; D is ambiguous. Trimming shortened V by 7 bases and J by 2 bases, and 8 bases separated the two germline ends. Germline CDR1 and CDR2: SQVTM and ANQGSEA. The CDR3 has 11 residues. This chain's CDR3 is CSATENTEAFF. The CDR3, as DNA: TGCAGCGCTACAGAAAACACTGAAGCTTTCTTT.

This clonotype was seen many times. The gene calls are TRBV12-5 and TRBJ2-3; D may be TRBD1 or TRBD2 (6 bases each). Germline CDR1 reads LGHNT; CDR2 reads FRNRAP. The ends were cut back, 0 bases at V and 6 bases at J, with 28 bases in the middle. The CDR3 length is 20 residues. CDR3 amino acids: CASGLVHWGASETYQDTQYF. The CDR3 nucleotides are TGTGCTAGTGGTTTGGTACATTGGGGGGCTAGCGAGACTTATCAGGATACGCAGTATTTT.

This clonotype has more than one count but fewer than ten. V gene TRBV7-2 combines with J gene TRBJ2-7, with D tentatively TRBD2 (5 bases). The CDR3 loop spans 12 amino acids. CDR1 SGHTA and CDR2 FQGNSA come from the germline V gene. V was trimmed by 4 bases and J by 3 bases, leaving 7 bases between them. The CDR3 protein is CASSYGDYEQYF. In DNA form, the CDR3 reads TGTGCCAGCAGCTACGGGGACTACGAGCAGTACTTC. Looking up the rest from reference TRBV7-2 and TRBJ2-7 gives the full variable domain: GAGVSQSPSNKVTEKGKDVELRCDPISGHTALYWYRQSLGQGLEFLIYFQGNSAPDKSGLPSDRFSAERTGGSVSTLTIQRTQQEDSAVYLCASSYGDYEQYFGPGTRLTVT.

This sequence joins TRBV10-2 and TRBJ2-7; D call uncertain. V was clipped by 2 bases and J by 0 bases, with 8 bases between them. The CDR3 totals 14 residues. Germline CDR1 reads WSHSY; CDR2 reads SAAADI. CDR3: CASSEGRSSYEQYV. The CDR3 DNA sequence: TGCGCCAGCAGTGAGGGACGGAGCTCCTACGAGCAGTACGTC.

The DNA of the CDR3 is TGTGCCAGCAGCTTAACGGGAGCGGGAGGACCTAACACCGGGGAGCTGTTTTTT. It specifies CASSLTGAGGPNTGELFF. J is TRBJ2-2 and V is TRBV7-2, with 9 bases lining up with TRBD2. Germline loops: CDR1 SGHTA, CDR2 FQGNSA. There are 18 residues in the CDR3. J gave up 2 bases and V 2 bases, and 9 bases lay outside the gene matches.

This clonotype was seen more than once but under ten times. The chain recombines TRBV27 with TRBJ2-1; 7 bases are shared with TRBD2. Germline-derived CDR1 and CDR2 are MNHEY and SMNVEV (reference sequence). The CDR3 consists of 18 residues. V was clipped by 3 bases and J by 1 base; unmatched bases: 12. The CDR3: CASSFSKVRRESYNEQFF. Here the CDR3 DNA reads TGTGCCAGCAGTTTTTCCAAGGTTCGGCGGGAGTCCTACAATGAGCAGTTCTTC.

This chain joins TRBV29-1 and TRBJ2-7; maybe TRBD1 (6 bases). Germline V lookup: CDR1 SQVTM, CDR2 ANQGSEA. V lost 3 bases, J lost 6 bases, and 15 bases lay in between. The CDR3 has 13 amino acids. The CDR3 coding sequence is TGCAGCGTTGATTGGGGGACAAGGGGCGAGCAGTACTTC. Translation gives CSVDWGTRGEQYF.

V gene TRBV7-2 combines with J gene TRBJ1-5; D not resolved. CDR1 and CDR2 from the germline V gene are SGHTA and FQGNSA. V gave up 2 bases and J gave up 5 bases, with 10 bases separating them. The CDR3 sequence is 14 residues long. The CDR3 region is CASSLLGSHQPQHF. In DNA form, the CDR3 reads TGTGCCAGCAGCTTATTAGGCAGCCATCAGCCCCAGCATTTT. The whole variable domain, remainder taken from reference TRBV7-2 and TRBJ1-5, is GAGVSQSPSNKVTEKGKDVELRCDPISGHTALYWYRQSLGQGLEFLIYFQGNSAPDKSGLPSDRFSAERTGGSVSTLTIQRTQQEDSAVYLCASSLLGSHQPQHFGDGTRLSIL.

This clonotype came up a few times. The chain couples TRBV5-4 to TRBJ1-1; 7 bases agree with TRBD1. Germline assignment: CDR1 SGHNT and CDR2 YYREEE (reference sequence). The ends lost 5 bases at V and 12 bases at J; junction bases unmatched: 13. The CDR3 totals 13 residues. CDR3 in amino acids: CASSSIDRVNSFF. In DNA form, the CDR3 reads TGTGCCAGCAGTTCTATCGACAGGGTTAATTCTTTCTTT.

Ten or more counts support this clonotype. This chain connects TRBV4-1 to TRBJ2-7; D is perhaps TRBD2 (5 bases). V shed 1 base and J shed 1 base, with 11 bases lying between them. Germline loops: CDR1 MGHRA, CDR2 YSYEKL. The CDR3 runs to 15 residues. The CDR3 sequence is CASSQVIRGSYEQYF. CDR3 in DNA: TGCGCCAGCAGCCAAGTGATTCGCGGGTCCTACGAGCAGTACTTC.

V gene TRBV28 combines with J gene TRBJ2-6; maybe TRBD1 (5 bases). V dropped 7 bases and J dropped 4 bases, with 17 bases sitting between them. The germline V gene has CDR1 MDHEN and CDR2 SYDVKM. The CDR3 contains 16 residues. CDR3 in DNA: TGTGCCAGCACCCTCAGGGTAGGGCACGGGGCCAACGTCCTGACTTTC. This gives the protein CASTLRVGHGANVLTF.

The sample holds a few counts of this clonotype. The chain couples TRBV12-3 or TRBV12-4 to TRBJ2-2; 8 bases agree with TRBD1. V lost 6 bases to trimming and J lost 8 bases; unmatched junction nucleotides: 11. The CDR3 has 15 amino acids. In DNA form, the CDR3 reads TGTGCCAGCAGATTACCAGGGGGCCCCCGGGGGGAGCTGTTTTTT. This encodes CASRLPGGPRGELFF.

This clonotype showed up just a few times. It may be a read error: a sequence one base away is much more abundant. The chain is built from TRBV7-8 and TRBJ2-7; possibly TRBD1 for D (5 bases). Trimming removed 1 base at V and 12 bases at J, with 19 bases between. Germline values: CDR1 SGHVS, CDR2 FQNEAQ. The CDR3 has 14 residues. The CDR3 coding sequence is TGTGCCAGCAGCTTAGACCCAGCGCTCCAGGGTCGGTACTTC. This translates into CASSLDPALQGRYF.

This clonotype was picked up a small number of times. The chain combines TRBV6-2 or TRBV6-3 with TRBJ2-7, with TRBD1 identical over 8 bases. The V gene's germline CDR1 is MNHEY and CDR2 SVGEGT. Unmatched junction bases numbered 8, after V lost 4 bases and J lost 3 bases. The CDR3 length is 15 residues. The CDR3 spells CASSWGQASVYEQYV. The DNA for the CDR3 is TGTGCCAGCAGTTGGGGACAGGCTTCAGTCTACGAGCAGTACGTC.

This clonotype was found many times. The V and J genes are TRBV7-9 and TRBJ2-2; no reliable D call. CDR1 is SEHNR, CDR2 FQNEAQ, per germline (reference sequence). Trimming removed 1 base at V and 6 bases at J, with 6 bases between. This CDR3 has 13 amino acids. This chain's CDR3 is CASSLESAGELFF. The CDR3 DNA reads as TGTGCCAGCAGCTTAGAAAGCGCCGGGGAGCTGTTTTTT.

The gene calls are TRBV6-5 and TRBJ2-7; TRBD2 aligns across 10 bases. The CDR3 runs 15 residues. V lost 5 bases, J lost 1 base, and 5 bases stayed unmatched. From germline, CDR1 is MNHEY and CDR2 SVGAGI. The CDR3 sequence is CASSTTSGESYEQYF. CDR3 in DNA: TGTGCCAGCAGTACCACTAGCGGGGAGTCCTACGAGCAGTACTTC.

This clonotype was seen at least ten times. This chain uses TRBV28 with TRBJ2-2; 8 nucleotides match TRBD2. The CDR3 runs to 16 residues. Germline CDR1 MDHEN, CDR2 SYDVKM. After removal of 7 bases from V and 8 bases from J, the junction contained 15 bases not matched to a gene. CDR3 in amino acids: CASNTLGSGKSGELFF. The CDR3, as DNA: TGTGCCAGCAATACCCTGGGTAGCGGGAAATCAGGGGAGCTGTTTTTT.

Only a few counts were recorded for this clonotype. The rearrangement uses TRBV24-1 and TRBJ2-7; TRBD2 agrees at 8 bases. The CDR3 sequence is 8 residues long. From germline, CDR1 is KGHDR and CDR2 SFDVKD. Written as DNA, the CDR3 is TGTGCCACCAGACTAGCGGACGTC. This gives the protein CATRLADV.

The J gene is TRBJ2-2, the V gene TRBV20-1, with D perhaps TRBD2 (6 bases). The CDR3 spans 16 residues. Germline V gene data show CDR1 as DFQATT and CDR2 as SNEGSKA (reference sequence). The germline V and J ends were trimmed by 0 bases and 7 bases, with 18 bases remaining between them. Here the CDR3 DNA reads TGCAGTGCTAGAGACCCGCGGGGCCCCGGGGGCGGGGAGCTGTTTTTT. Encoded protein: CSARDPRGPGGGELFF.

This clonotype was seen repeatedly, ten times or more. V gene TRBV7-2 combines with J gene TRBJ1-4, with 9 bases aligning to TRBD1. The V and J ends lost 5 bases and 6 bases, in that order; junction bases with no gene match: 7. The germline V gene encodes CDR1 SGHTA and CDR2 FQGNSA. The CDR3 runs 15 residues. The CDR3 sequence is CASSPPRTGDEKLFF. The CDR3 DNA reads as TGTGCCAGCAGCCCACCCCGGACAGGGGATGAAAAACTGTTTTTT.

The rearrangement uses TRBV2 and TRBJ2-3, with unresolved D. Looked up from germline, CDR1 is SNHLY and CDR2 is FYNNEI. V was cut by 2 bases and J by 0 bases, with 3 bases left in between. This CDR3 has 13 residues. CDR3 region: CASSEQSTDTQYF. CDR3 nucleotide sequence: TGTGCCAGCAGTGAACAGAGCACAGATACGCAGTATTTT.

This clonotype was counted a few times. The J gene is TRBJ2-1, the V gene TRBV5-1, with 11 bases identical to TRBD2. The V gene's germline CDR1 is SGHRS and CDR2 YFSETQ. Losses at the gene ends were 1 base for V and 9 bases for J; bases not matched to a gene: 6. CDR3 length: 15 amino acids. For the CDR3, the DNA is TGCGCCAGCAGCTTGAGGGTAGCGGGAGGGGGTGAGCAGTTCTTC. Translating it yields CASSLRVAGGGEQFF.

There are a few counts of this clonotype. The V gene is TRBV6-2 or TRBV6-3, the J gene TRBJ1-1, with TRBD1 matching 10 bases. J was trimmed by 2 bases and V by 5 bases; bases with no gene match: 5. CDR1 and CDR2 (germline): MNHEY, SVGEGT. The CDR3 covers 15 residues. In DNA form, the CDR3 reads TGTGCCAGCAGTCGACAGGGGGCCACAAACACTGAAGCTTTCTTT. Translating it yields CASSRQGATNTEAFF.

Many counts were recorded for this clonotype. This chain links TRBV7-8 with TRBJ2-5; D ambiguous. Trimming left V 1 base short and J 5 bases short, with 17 bases between. CDR3 length: 16 residues. Per germline, CDR1 SGHVS and CDR2 FQNEAQ. Here the CDR3 DNA reads TGTGCCAGCAGCTTAGTCTGGGCCCAGCGTCCGGAGACCCAGTACTTC. Translation: CASSLVWAQRPETQYF.